Each of the 6 T cell receptor beta chains below was sequenced from the same sample in a study of blood T cells in healthy people across ages. It was with a sample-barcoded 5' primer and a J-beta primer mix that a second PCR of roughly 7 to 12 cycles was run. TCRdb recomputed calls from the 5' RACE reads with MiXCR, one row per CDR3 protein. The data show some 1,500,000 distinct CDR3 sequences, with roughly 43% seen just once and 4% held by the top ten. The sample was blood. Receptors originate from a young woman in good health.

This clonotype was observed a few times. The V gene is TRBV7-6, the J gene TRBJ1-4; 12 nucleotides line up with TRBD1. Germline CDR1 SGHVS, CDR2 FNYEAQ. This CDR3 comprises 16 residues. With V trimmed by 0 bases and J by 7 bases, 3 bases remained unmatched. In DNA form, the CDR3 reads TGTGCCAGCAGCTTAGCTTGGGACAGGGGGCGTGAAAAACTGTTTTTT. Its translation: CASSLAWDRGREKLFF.

Concerning this clonotype: With a much larger clone just one base away, this may be a read error. V usage is TRBV7-9 and J usage is TRBJ2-1; D is undetermined. The better agreement between TRBJ2-7 and the DNA end casts doubt on the J call. CDR3 length: 16 residues. Germline V lookup: CDR1 SEHNR, CDR2 FQNEAQ (reference sequence). The CDR3 DNA reads as TGTGCCAGCAGCTACGTCCCCGGGCTAACCCACAATGAGCAGTACTTC. Its translation is CASSYVPGLTHNEQYF.

This clonotype has more than one count but fewer than ten. J is TRBJ2-7 and V is TRBV12-3 or TRBV12-4; D may match TRBD1 or TRBD2 (5 bases each). This CDR3 spans 15 amino acids. The V end was cut by 5 bases, the J end by 0 bases, with 14 bases between. In DNA form, the CDR3 reads TGTGCCAGCAGTCTCCACCGGGGCAGCTCCTACGAGCAGTACTTC. Translated, it gives CASSLHRGSSYEQYF.

V and J are TRBV7-9 and TRBJ1-5, with D tentatively TRBD1 (6 bases). Trimming stripped 1 base from V and 9 bases from J, with 19 bases between. This CDR3 has 16 residues. Germline V gene data show CDR1 as SEHNR and CDR2 as FQNEAQ (reference sequence). The CDR3 nucleotides read TGTGCCAGCAGCTTAGTGGCAGGGGCGGATACCCGGCCCCAGCATTTT. Translation gives CASSLVAGADTRPQHF.

Only a few counts were recorded for this clonotype. The chain recombines TRBV5-1 with TRBJ2-3, with D tentatively TRBD2 (6 bases). V was pared by 4 bases and J by 1 base, with 13 bases between. Germline assignment: CDR1 SGHRS and CDR2 YFSETQ. This CDR3 comprises 15 residues. CDR3 DNA sequence: TGCGCCAGCAGCAAGGGAGGTGTGGGCACAGATACGCAGTATTTT. Its protein is CASSKGGVGTDTQYF.

This clonotype appeared a few times. The chain combines TRBV25-1 with TRBJ2-7; 7 positions agree with TRBD2. The last part of the DNA fits TRBJ2-5 better; the J call may be wrong. The CDR3 runs to 14 residues. Germline V gene data show CDR1 as MGHDK and CDR2 as SYGVNS. In DNA form, the CDR3 reads TGTGCCAGCAGTGGGGGACTACTTCAAGAGACCCAGTACTTC. Amino acid sequence: CASSGGLLQETQYF.